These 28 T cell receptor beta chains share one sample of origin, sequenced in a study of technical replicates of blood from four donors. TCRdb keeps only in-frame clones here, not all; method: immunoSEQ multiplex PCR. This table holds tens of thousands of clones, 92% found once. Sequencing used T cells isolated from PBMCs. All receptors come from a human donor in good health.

This CDR3 reads CASSSLETQYF. The CDR3 nucleotides read TGTGCCAGCAGCTCCCTAGAGACCCAGTACTTC. This chain connects TRBV7-9 to TRBJ2-5; D is unresolved. Between the trimmed V and J ends, which lost 4 bases and 4 bases, there was a span of 4 bases. Germline values: CDR1 SEHNR, CDR2 FQNEAQ (reference sequence). This CDR3 comprises 11 residues.

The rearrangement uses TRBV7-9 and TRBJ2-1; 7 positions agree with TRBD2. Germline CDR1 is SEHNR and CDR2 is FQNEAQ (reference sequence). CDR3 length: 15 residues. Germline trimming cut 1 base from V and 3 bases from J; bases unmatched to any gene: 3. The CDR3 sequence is CASSLGLADYNEQFF. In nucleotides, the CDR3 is TGTGCCAGCAGCTTAGGGCTAGCGGACTACAATGAGCAGTTCTTC.

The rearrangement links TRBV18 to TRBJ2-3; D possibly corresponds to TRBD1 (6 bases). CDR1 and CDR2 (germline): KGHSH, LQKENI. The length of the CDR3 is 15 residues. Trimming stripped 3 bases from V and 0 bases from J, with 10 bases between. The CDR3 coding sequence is TGTGCCAGCTCACCTAGAGGACAGAGCACAGATACGCAGTATTTT. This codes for CASSPRGQSTDTQYF.

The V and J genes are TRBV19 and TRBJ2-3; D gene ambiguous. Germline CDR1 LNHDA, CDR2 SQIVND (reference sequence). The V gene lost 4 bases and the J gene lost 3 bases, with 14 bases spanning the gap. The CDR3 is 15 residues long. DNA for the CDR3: TGTGCCAGTAGTACCCCCCGCGGATTTACAGATACGCAGTATTTT. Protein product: CASSTPRGFTDTQYF.

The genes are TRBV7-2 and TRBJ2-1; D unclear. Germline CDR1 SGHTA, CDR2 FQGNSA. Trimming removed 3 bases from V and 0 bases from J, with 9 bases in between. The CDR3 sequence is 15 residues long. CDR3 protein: CASSLSASSYNEQFF. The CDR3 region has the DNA TGTGCCAGCAGCTTGAGCGCCAGCTCCTACAATGAGCAGTTCTTC. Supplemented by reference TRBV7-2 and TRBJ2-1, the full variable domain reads GAGVSQSPSNKVTEKGKDVELRCDPISGHTALYWYRQSLGQGLEFLIYFQGNSAPDKSGLPSDRFSAERTGGSVSTLTIQRTQQEDSAVYLCASSLSASSYNEQFFGPGTRLTVL.

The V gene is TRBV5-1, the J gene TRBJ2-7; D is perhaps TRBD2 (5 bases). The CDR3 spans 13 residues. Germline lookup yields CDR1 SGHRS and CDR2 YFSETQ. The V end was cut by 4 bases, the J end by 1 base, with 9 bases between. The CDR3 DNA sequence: TGCGCCAGCAGCCCGCCGGGGTCCTACGAGCAGTACTTC. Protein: CASSPPGSYEQYF.

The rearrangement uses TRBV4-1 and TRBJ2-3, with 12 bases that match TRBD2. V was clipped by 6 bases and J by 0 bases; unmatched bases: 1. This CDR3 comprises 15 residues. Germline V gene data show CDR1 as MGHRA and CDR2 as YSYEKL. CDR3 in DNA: TGCGCCAGCAGAGGGACTAGCGGGAGCACAGATACGCAGTATTTT. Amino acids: CASRGTSGSTDTQYF.

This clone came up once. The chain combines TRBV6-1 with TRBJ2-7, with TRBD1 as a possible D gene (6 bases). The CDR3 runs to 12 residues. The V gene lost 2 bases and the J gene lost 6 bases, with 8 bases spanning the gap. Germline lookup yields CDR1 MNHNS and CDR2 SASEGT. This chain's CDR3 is CASSEQGREQYF. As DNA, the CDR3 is TGTGCCAGCAGTGAACAGGGGCGCGAGCAGTACTTC.

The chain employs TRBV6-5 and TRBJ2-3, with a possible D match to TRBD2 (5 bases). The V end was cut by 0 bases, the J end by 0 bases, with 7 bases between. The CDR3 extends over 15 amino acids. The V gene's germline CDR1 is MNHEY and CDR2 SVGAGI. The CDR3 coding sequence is TGTGCCAGCAGTTACTCGAGGGAGAGCACAGATACGCAGTATTTT. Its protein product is CASSYSRESTDTQYF.

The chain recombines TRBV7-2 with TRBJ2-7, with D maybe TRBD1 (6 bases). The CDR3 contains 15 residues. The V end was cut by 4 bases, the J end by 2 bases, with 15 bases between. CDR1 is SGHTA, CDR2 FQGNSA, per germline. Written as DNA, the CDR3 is TGTGCCAGCAGCTCAGAGGCAGGGGACACCTACGAGCAGTACTTC. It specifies CASSSEAGDTYEQYF. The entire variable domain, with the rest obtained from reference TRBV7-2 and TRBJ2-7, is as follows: GAGVSQSPSNKVTEKGKDVELRCDPISGHTALYWYRQSLGQGLEFLIYFQGNSAPDKSGLPSDRFSAERTGGSVSTLTIQRTQQEDSAVYLCASSSEAGDTYEQYFGPGTRLTVT.

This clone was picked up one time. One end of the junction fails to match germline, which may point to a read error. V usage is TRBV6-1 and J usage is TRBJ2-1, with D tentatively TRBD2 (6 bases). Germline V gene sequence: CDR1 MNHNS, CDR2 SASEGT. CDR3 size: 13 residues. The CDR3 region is CASGELAYNEQFF. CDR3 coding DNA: TGTGCCAGCGGTGAACTAGCTTACAATGAGCAGTTCTTC.

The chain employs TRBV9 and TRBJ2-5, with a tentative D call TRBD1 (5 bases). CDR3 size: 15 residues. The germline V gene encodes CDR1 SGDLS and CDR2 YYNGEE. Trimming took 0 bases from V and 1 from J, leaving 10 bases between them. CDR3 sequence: CASSVEGLSQETQYF. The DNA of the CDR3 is TGTGCCAGCAGCGTAGAGGGGTTGAGCCAAGAGACCCAGTACTTC.

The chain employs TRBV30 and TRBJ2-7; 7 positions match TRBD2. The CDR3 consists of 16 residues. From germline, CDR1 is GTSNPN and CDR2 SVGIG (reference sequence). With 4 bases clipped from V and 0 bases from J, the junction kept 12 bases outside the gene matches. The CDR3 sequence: CAWTLGGSGASYEQYF. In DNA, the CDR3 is TGTGCCTGGACCTTAGGCGGGAGCGGTGCCTCCTACGAGCAGTACTTC.

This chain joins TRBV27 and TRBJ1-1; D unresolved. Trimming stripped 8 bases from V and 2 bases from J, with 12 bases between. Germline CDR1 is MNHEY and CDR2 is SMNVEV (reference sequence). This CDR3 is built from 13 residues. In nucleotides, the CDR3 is TGTGCCAGCTGGCCCGGACTTAACACTGAAGCTTTCTTT. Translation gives CASWPGLNTEAFF.

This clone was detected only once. In nucleotides, the CDR3 is TGTGCCAGCAGTTCCCCGGGGACTAGCAGCTACGAGCAGTACTTC. It specifies CASSSPGTSSYEQYF. This chain uses TRBV28 with TRBJ2-7, with TRBD2 identical over 9 bases. Per the germline V gene, CDR1 is MDHEN and CDR2 is SYDVKM. The CDR3 consists of 15 residues. Trimming took 4 bases from V and 3 from J; bases not matched to a gene: 7.

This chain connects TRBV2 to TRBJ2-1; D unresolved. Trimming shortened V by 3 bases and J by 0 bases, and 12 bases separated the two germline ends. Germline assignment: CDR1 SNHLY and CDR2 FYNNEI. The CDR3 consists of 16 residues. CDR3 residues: CASSEWADSSYNEQFF. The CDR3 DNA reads TGTGCCAGCAGTGAGTGGGCAGATTCCTCCTACAATGAGCAGTTCTTC. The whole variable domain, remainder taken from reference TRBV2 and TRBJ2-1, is EPEVTQTPSHQVTQMGQEVILRCVPISNHLYFYWYRQILGQKVEFLVSFYNNEISEKSEIFDDQFSVERPDGSNFTLKIRSTKLEDSAMYFCASSEWADSSYNEQFFGPGTRLTVL.

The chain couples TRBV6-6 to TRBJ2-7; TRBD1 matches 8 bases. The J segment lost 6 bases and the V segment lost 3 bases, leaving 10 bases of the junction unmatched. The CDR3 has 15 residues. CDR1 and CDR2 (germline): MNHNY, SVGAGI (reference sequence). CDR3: CASSYTAPDRAEQYF. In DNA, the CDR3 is TGTGCCAGCAGTTATACCGCCCCGGACAGGGCCGAGCAGTACTTC.

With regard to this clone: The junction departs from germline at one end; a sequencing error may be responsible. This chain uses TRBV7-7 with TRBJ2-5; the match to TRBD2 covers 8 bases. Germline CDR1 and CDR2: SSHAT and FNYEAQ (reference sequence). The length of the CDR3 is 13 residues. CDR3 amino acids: CASSLTSAETQYF. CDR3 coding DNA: TGTGCTAGCAGCTTGACTAGCGCGGAGACCCAGTACTTC.

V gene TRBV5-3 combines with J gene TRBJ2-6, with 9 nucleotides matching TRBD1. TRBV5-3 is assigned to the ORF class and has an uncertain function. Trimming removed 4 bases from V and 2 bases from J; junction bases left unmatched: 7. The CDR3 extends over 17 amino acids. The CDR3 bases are TGTGCCAGAAGCCTGGGACAGGGCTCCCCTGGGGCCAACGTCCTGACTTTC. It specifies CARSLGQGSPGANVLTF.

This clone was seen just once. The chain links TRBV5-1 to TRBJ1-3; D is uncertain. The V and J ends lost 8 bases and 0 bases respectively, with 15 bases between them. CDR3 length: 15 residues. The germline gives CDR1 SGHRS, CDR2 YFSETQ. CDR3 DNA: TGCGCCAGTGAATTGGAGCCGAACTCTGGAAACACCATATATTTT. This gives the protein CASELEPNSGNTIYF.

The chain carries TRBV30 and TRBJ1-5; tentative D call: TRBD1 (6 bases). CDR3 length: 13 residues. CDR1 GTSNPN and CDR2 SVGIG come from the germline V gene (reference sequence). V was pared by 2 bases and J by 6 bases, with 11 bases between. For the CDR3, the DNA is TGTGCCTGGAGTTTAGGGGGTCCTCAGCCCCAGCATTTT. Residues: CAWSLGGPQPQHF.

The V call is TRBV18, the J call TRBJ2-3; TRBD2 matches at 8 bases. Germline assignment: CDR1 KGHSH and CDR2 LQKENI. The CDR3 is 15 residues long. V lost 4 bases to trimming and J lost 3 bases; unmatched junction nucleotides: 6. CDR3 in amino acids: CASSRLSGETDTQYF. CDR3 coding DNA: TGTGCCAGCTCACGGCTTAGCGGGGAAACAGATACGCAGTATTTT.

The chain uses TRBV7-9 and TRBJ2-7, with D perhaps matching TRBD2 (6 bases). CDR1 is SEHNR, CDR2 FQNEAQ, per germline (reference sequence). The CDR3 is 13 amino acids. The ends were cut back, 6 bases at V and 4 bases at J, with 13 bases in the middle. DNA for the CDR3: TGTGCCAGCAGTTATAAGACTAGGTACGAGCAGTACTTC. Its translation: CASSYKTRYEQYF.

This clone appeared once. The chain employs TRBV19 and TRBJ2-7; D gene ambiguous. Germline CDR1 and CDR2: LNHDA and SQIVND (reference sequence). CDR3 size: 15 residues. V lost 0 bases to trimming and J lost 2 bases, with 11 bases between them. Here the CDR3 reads CASSIEAIDTYEQYF. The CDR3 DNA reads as TGTGCCAGTAGTATAGAGGCGATAGACACCTACGAGCAGTACTTC.

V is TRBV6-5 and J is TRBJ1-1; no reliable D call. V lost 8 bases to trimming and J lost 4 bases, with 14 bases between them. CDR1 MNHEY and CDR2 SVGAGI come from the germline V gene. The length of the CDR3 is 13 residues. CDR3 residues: CASENPLATEAFF. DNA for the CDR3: TGTGCCAGCGAAAACCCCCTGGCCACTGAAGCTTTCTTT.

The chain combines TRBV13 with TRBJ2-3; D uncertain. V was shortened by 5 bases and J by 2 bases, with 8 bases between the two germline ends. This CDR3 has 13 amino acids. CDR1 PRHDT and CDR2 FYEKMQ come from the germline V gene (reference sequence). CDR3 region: CASSIMATDTQYF. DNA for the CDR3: TGTGCCAGCAGCATTATGGCCACAGATACGCAGTATTTT. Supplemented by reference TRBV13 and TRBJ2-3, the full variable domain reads AAGVIQSPRHLIKEKRETATLKCYPIPRHDTVYWYQQGPGQDPQFLISFYEKMQSDKGSIPDRFSAQQFSDYHSELNMSSLELGDSALYFCASSIMATDTQYFGPGTRLTVL.

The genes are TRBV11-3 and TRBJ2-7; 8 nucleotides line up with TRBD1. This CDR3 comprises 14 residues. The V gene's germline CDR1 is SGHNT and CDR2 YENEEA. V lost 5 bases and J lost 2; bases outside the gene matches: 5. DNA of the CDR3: TGTGCCAGCAGCCCACAGGGGGGAGCCTACGAGCAGTACTTC. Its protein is CASSPQGGAYEQYF.

CDR3 DNA sequence: TGTGCCAGCACAAGGACTAGCGGGGTTAGCTCCTACGAGCAGTACTTC. Amino acid sequence: CASTRTSGVSSYEQYF. V usage is TRBV19 and J usage is TRBJ2-7; 12 nucleotides line up with TRBD2. CDR1 and CDR2 from the germline V gene are LNHDA and SQIVND (reference sequence). The trim removed 9 bases at V and 0 bases at J, leaving 9 bases unmatched. CDR3 length equals 16 residues. Full variable domain (remainder filled in from reference TRBV19 and TRBJ2-7): DGGITQSPKYLFRKEGQNVTLSCEQNLNHDAMYWYRQDPGQGLRLIYYSQIVNDFQKGDIAEGYSVSREKKESFPLTVTSAQKNPTAFYLCASTRTSGVSSYEQYFGPGTRLTVT.